The entry below gives a single TCR beta chain sequence along with its context. Its antigen is still unknown. This sample is part of a study of beta chain features in type 1 diabetes. Study details: Cell yields, age and gender were similar between patients and healthy donors.

The sequenced template was cDNA made from the entire isolated RNA. Data came from immunoSEQ multiplex PCR; TCRdb stores just in-frame clones and leaves some out. The sample records about 47,000 clones, approximately 43% being singletons. Study-wide points: Although PCR might favor shorter templates, it would do so equally in patients and controls. More deletions and fewer insertions at VDJ junctions were found in patients with type 1 diabetes. Type 1 diabetes patients had TCRB CDR3s that were shorter (moderately but significantly so) in all four CD4+ subsets.

The CDR3 covers 11 residues. The V gene's germline CDR1 is MDHEN and CDR2 SYDVKM. The V end was cut by 4 bases, the J end by 7 bases, with 7 bases between. One heparinised blood draw averaging about 116 mL was given by each donor. Sequenced sample: stem cell memory CD4+ T cells from blood. This sequence originates from a man aged 25-45 years with type 1 diabetes. The V and J genes are TRBV28 and TRBJ1-2; D is undetermined. The chain's CDR3 is CASSSSGGYTF. The CDR3 nucleotides read TGTGCCAGCAGTTCCAGCGGTGGCTACACCTTC.